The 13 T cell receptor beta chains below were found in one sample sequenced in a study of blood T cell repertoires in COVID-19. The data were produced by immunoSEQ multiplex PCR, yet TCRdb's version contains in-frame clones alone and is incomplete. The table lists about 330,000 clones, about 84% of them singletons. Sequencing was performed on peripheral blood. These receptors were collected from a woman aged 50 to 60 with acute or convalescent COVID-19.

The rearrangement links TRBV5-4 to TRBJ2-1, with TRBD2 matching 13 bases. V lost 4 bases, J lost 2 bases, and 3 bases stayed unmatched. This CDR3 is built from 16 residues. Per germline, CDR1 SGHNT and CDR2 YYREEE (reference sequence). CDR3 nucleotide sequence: TGTGCCAGCAGCATTGGGACTAGCGGGACCTACAATGAGCAGTTCTTC. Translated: CASSIGTSGTYNEQFF.

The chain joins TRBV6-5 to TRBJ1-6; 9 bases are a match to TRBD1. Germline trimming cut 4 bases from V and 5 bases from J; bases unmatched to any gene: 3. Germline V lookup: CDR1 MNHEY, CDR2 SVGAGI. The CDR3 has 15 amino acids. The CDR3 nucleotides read TGTGCCAGCAGTTGGACAGGGGCTGATAATTCACCCCTCCACTTT. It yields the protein CASSWTGADNSPLHF.

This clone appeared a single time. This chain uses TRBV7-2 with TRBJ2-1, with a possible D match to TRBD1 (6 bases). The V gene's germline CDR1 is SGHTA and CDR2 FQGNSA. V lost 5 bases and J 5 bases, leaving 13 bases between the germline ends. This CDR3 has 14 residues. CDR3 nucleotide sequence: TGTGCCAGCAGCCTGACAGGACCCAACAATGAGCAGTTCTTC. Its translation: CASSLTGPNNEQFF.

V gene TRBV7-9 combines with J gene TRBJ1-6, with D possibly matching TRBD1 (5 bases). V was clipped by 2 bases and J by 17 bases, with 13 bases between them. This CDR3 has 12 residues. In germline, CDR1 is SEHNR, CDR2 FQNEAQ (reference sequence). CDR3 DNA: TGTGCCAGCAGCTTACAGCAGGGTCTCATCCACTTT. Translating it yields CASSLQQGLIHF.

The CDR3 spells CASSFAGYGYTF. The CDR3, as DNA: TGTGCCAGCAGCTTTGCAGGCTATGGCTACACCTTC. This rearrangement joins TRBV5-4 to TRBJ1-2, with D unclear. The V end lost 2 bases, the J end lost 4 bases, and 6 bases lay between the germline ends. Germline lookup yields CDR1 SGHNT and CDR2 YYREEE (reference sequence). The CDR3 is made up of 12 amino acids.

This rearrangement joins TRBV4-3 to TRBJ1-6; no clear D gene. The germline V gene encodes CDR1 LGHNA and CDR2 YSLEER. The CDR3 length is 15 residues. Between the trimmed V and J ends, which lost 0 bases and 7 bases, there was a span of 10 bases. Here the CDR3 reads CASSQDPRPNSPLHF. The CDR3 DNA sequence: TGCGCCAGCAGCCAAGATCCTAGGCCCAATTCACCCCTCCACTTT.

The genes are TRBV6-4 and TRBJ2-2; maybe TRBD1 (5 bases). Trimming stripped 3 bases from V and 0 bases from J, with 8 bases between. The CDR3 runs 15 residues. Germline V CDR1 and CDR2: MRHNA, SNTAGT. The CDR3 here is CASSEDSSNTGELFF. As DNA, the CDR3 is TGTGCCAGCAGTGAAGACAGTTCGAACACCGGGGAGCTGTTTTTT.

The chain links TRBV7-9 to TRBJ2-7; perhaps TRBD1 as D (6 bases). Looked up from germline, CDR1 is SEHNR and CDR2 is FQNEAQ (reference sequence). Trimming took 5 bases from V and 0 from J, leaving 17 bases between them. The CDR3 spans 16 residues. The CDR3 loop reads CASSPLPGQGSYEQYF. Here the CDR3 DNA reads TGTGCCAGCAGCCCCCTCCCGGGACAAGGCTCCTACGAGCAGTACTTC.

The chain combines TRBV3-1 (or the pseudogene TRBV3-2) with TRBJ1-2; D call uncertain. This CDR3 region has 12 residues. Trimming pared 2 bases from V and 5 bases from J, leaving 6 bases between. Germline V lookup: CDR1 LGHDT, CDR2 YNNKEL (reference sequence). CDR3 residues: CASSQMSYGYTF. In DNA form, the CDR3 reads TGTGCCAGCAGCCAAATGAGTTATGGCTACACCTTC.

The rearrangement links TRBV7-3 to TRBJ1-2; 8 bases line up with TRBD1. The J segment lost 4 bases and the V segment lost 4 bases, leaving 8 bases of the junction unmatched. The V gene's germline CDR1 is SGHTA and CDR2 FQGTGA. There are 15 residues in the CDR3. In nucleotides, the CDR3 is TGTGCCAGCAGCTCTGACAGGGGCATTAGCTATGGCTACACCTTC. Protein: CASSSDRGISYGYTF.

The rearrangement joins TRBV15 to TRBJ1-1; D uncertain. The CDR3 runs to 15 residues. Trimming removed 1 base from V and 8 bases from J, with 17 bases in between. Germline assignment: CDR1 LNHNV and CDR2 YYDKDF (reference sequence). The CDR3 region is CATSRAPAGGTEAFF. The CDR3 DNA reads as TGTGCCACCAGCAGAGCCCCGGCCGGCGGAACCGAAGCTTTCTTT.

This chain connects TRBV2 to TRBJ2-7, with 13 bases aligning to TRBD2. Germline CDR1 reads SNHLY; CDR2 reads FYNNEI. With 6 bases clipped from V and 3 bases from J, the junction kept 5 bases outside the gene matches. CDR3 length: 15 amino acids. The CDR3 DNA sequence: TGTGCCAGCAGCCACGGGACTAGCGGGGTCTACGAGCAGTACTTC. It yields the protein CASSHGTSGVYEQYF.

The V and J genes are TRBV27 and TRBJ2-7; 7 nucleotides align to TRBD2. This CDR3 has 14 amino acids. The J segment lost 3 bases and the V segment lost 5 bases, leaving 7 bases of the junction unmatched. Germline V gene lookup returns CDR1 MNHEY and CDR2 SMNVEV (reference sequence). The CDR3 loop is CASSLGGRSYEQYF. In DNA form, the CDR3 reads TGTGCCAGCAGTCTCGGGGGGAGGAGCTACGAGCAGTACTTC.